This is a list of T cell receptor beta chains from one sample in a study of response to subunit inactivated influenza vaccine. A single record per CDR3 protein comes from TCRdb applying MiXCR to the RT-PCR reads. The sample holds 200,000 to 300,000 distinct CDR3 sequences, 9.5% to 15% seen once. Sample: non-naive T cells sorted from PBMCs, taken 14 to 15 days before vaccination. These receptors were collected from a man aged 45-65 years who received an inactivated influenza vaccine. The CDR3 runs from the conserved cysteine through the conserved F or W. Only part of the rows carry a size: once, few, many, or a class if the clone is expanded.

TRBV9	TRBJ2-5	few	CASSVGSGQKIQETQYF
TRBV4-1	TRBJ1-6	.	CASSRGLGDNSPLHF
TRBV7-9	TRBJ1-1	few	CASSILGQPEAFF
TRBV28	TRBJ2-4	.	CASRVRQGTAKNIQYF
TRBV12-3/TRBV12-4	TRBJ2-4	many	CASSWDVSSIQYF
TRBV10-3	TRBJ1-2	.	CAISESTGRQSYGYTF
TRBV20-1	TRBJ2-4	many	CSASLAGQIAKNIQYF
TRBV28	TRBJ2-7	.	CASSTTGKPSYEQYF
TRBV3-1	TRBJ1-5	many	CASSQDRSRRPQHF
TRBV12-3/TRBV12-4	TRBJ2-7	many	CASSLARDEQYF
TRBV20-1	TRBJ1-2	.	CSARTGIQYGYTF
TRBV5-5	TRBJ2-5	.	CASSFGYQETQYF
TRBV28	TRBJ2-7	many	CASSLSGQGPYEQYF
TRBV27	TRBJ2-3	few	CASRPFGGQTDTQYF
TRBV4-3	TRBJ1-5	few	CASSRTYRDRDQPQHF
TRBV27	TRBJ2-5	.	CASSESHRVQETQYF
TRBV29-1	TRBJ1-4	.	CSVERPGTGDNEKLFF
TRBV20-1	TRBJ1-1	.	CSRTPQGGNTEAFF
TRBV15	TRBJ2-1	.	CATIRDGTGVYNEQFF
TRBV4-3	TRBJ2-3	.	CASSLEGKAADTQYF
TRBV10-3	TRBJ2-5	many	CAISESSGQETQYF
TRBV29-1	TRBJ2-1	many	CSVVLVSYNEQFF